One sample yielded the 2 T cell receptor beta chains listed below, sequenced in a study of blood T cells in healthy people across ages (dated by TCRdb to between 2014 and 2017). Library construction relied on 5' RACE. These reads were obtained on an Illumina HiSeq 2500. A second PCR of about 7 to 12 cycles was run with a J-beta primer mix and a sample-barcoded 5' primer. The public sequencing data were trimmed at Q25 with fastp and processed into clonotypes with MiXCR by TCRdb, which kept only in-frame beta chains. One record per CDR3 amino acid sequence lists the most common genes and DNA. The sample table holds under 2 million distinct CDR3 sequences, of which about 31% were seen once. The top ten constitute approximately 11% of the sample. The sample consisted of blood. The receptor source for this set is a woman in her thirties in good health.

The J gene is TRBJ2-2, the V gene TRBV18, with 13 bases lining up with TRBD2. This CDR3 is built from 20 residues. Germline trimming cut 2 bases from V and 4 bases from J; bases unmatched to any gene: 13. Per the germline V gene, CDR1 is KGHSH and CDR2 is LQKENI. CDR3 in amino acids: CASSPFGLAGVGVGTGELFF. The CDR3, as DNA: TGTGCCAGCTCACCATTCGGACTAGCGGGAGTTGGAGTTGGCACCGGGGAGCTGTTTTTT.

CDR3 amino acids: CATSSTQGAYGYTF. The CDR3 DNA is TGTGCCACCTCCTCAACGCAGGGGGCCTATGGCTACACCTTC. This rearrangement joins TRBV15 to TRBJ1-2, with 8 nucleotides matching TRBD1. V lost 8 bases and J lost 4; bases outside the gene matches: 9. Germline V gene data show CDR1 as LNHNV and CDR2 as YYDKDF (reference sequence). CDR3 length: 14 amino acids.